The following is a T cell receptor beta chain sequence with its context. Its antigen is not identified. The entry originates in a study of blood T cells in healthy people across ages. Findings and caveats of the study: Changes in expanded clonotypes were possibly confounded, as the CMV status of donors was unknown.

This CDR3 has 17 residues. The V segment lost 4 bases and the J segment 7 bases; nucleotides outside the gene matches: 16. Per the germline V gene, CDR1 is MNHNS and CDR2 is SASEGT. Primed by a sample-barcoded 5' primer and a J-beta primer mix, a second PCR proceeded for 7 to 11 cycles. Template switching added a 12-random-nucleotide identifier to every cDNA molecule. TCRdb itself ran the 5' RACE reads through MiXCR, one entry per CDR3 protein. The table has about 700,000 distinct CDR3 sequences, roughly 32% seen once; the top ten hold 15%. V gene TRBV6-1 combines with J gene TRBJ2-1; 7 nucleotides line up with TRBD2. The sequenced material came from blood. This receptor was identified in an elderly woman in good health. The CDR3 here is CASSALLWGREGNEQFF. The DNA for the CDR3 is TGTGCCAGCAGTGCCCTCCTTTGGGGCAGGGAGGGGAATGAGCAGTTCTTC.